The sequence of this TCR beta chain was determined in a study of blood T cell repertoires in COVID-19. Looking at the study overall: T cells, B-cell-depleted T cells, or PBMCs provided the cDNA or gDNA that served as material.

Original data processing: Researchers report that nucleated cell counts were estimated from reference gene primer amplification. Sequencing used immunoSEQ multiplex PCR; TCRdb keeps in-frame clones, though not all of them. V and J calls and clone size are copied from that table; D and trimming were computed from the DNA. Altogether 50,000 to 80,000 clones are present, about 82% being singletons, with the ten largest covering 5.5% to 7%. This CDR3 contains 16 residues. Trimming took 4 bases from V and 6 from J, leaving 22 bases between them. Germline lookup yields CDR1 SGHRS and CDR2 YFSETQ. The sequencing sample was made of peripheral blood. This TCR came from a man aged 50 or older with active COVID-19. This chain links TRBV5-1 with TRBJ1-1; a weak D match, TRBD1 (6 bases). CDR3 in amino acids: CASSPRTVSLAPEAFF. CDR3 nucleotide sequence: TGCGCCAGCAGCCCTAGGACAGTCAGCCTAGCCCCTGAAGCTTTCTTT.